This T cell receptor beta chain was profiled in a study of blood T cell repertoires in COVID-19. Study background: COVID-19 samples from acute and convalescent phases originated in the United States, Italy and Spain. PBMCs, B-cell-depleted T cells, or T cells provided the cDNA or gDNA that made up the material.

From germline, CDR1 is LGHNA and CDR2 YSLEER. The ends were cut back, 3 bases at V and 2 bases at J, with 13 bases in the middle. The length of the CDR3 is 15 residues. This clone occurred once. Original processing methods: Cell counts per sample came from amplifying reference gene primers. The protocol was immunoSEQ multiplex PCR, while the TCRdb copy is restricted to in-frame clones and leaves out a portion. The DNA gave D and trimming, while V, J and clone size come from that table. Of some 270,000 clones listed, more than 75% are singletons. This sequence joins TRBV4-3 and TRBJ1-2, with TRBD1 as a possible D gene (5 bases). The origin of this receptor is a woman aged 60 to 75 who had recovered from COVID-19. The sequenced sample was peripheral blood. The CDR3 DNA sequence: TGCGCCAGCAGCCAGAGTAGGGGCTCCAACTATGGCTACACCTTC. It yields the protein CASSQSRGSNYGYTF.